The text below deals with one T cell receptor beta chain. From germline, CDR1 is KGHSH and CDR2 LQKENI. Between the trimmed V and J ends, which lost 4 bases and 0 bases, there was a span of 10 bases. The CDR3 runs to 15 residues. Under the authors' procedure: How many nucleated cells were present was estimated from reference gene primer amplification. Libraries were prepared by immunoSEQ multiplex PCR; TCRdb keeps only in-frame clonotypes and omits some of them. V, J and clone size reflect that table, while D and trimming were determined from the DNA. The sample lists roughly 21,000 clones, about four fifths occurring once. The data stem from a study of blood T cell repertoires in COVID-19. Study context: There were acute and convalescent COVID-19 samples, and they came from the United States, Italy and Spain. T cells, B-cell-depleted T cells, or PBMCs supplied cDNA or gDNA.

Sequencing was carried out using peripheral blood. The rearrangement uses TRBV18 and TRBJ1-5; the D is unclear. The TCR sequence derives from a human donor in a cohort sampled during active COVID-19. This chain's CDR3 is CASSRYTDSNQPQHF. The CDR3 DNA reads as TGTGCCAGCTCACGGTATACAGATAGCAATCAGCCCCAGCATTTT.